One sample yielded the 9 T cell receptor beta chains listed below, sequenced in a study of T cell responses to AZD1222 COVID-19 vaccine (dated by TCRdb to the early 2020s). Library creation used the immunoSEQ multiplex PCR assay. This immuneACCESS table, as held by TCRdb, lists in-frame sequences with V and J called but not all clones. Of the missing ones, under half trace to an unresolved V gene in checked studies; the others have no known cause. Across this sample there are over 100,000 clones, with roughly 92% seen only once. Together, the top ten hold around 1.8% of the sample. The time point label on this specimen signifies: baseline before first vaccination. This sample comprised peripheral blood, obtained on day 0 of AZD1222 vaccination. These receptors came from an adult in good health.

The chain combines TRBV19 with TRBJ1-5; no reliable D call. In germline, CDR1 is LNHDA, CDR2 SQIVND (reference sequence). V was shortened by 3 bases and J by 5 bases, with 5 bases between the two germline ends. This CDR3 contains 12 residues. For the CDR3, the DNA is TGTGCCAGTAGTATTGGTCATCAGCCCCAGCATTTT. Translating gives CASSIGHQPQHF.

The J gene is TRBJ1-6, the V gene TRBV27, with a tentative D call TRBD1 (5 bases). This CDR3 region has 16 residues. CDR1 is MNHEY, CDR2 SMNVEV, per germline (reference sequence). Trimming shortened V by 2 bases and J by 7 bases, and 15 bases separated the two germline ends. Here the CDR3 DNA reads TGTGCCAGCAGTTTACTAAGTCCCGGGGGGAATTCACCCCTCCACTTT. It specifies CASSLLSPGGNSPLHF.

This chain uses TRBV7-3 with TRBJ1-1, with D hard to call. This CDR3 is built from 16 residues. V lost 5 bases, J lost 4 bases, and 20 bases lay in between. Per the germline V gene, CDR1 is SGHTA and CDR2 is FQGTGA. Written as DNA, the CDR3 is TGTGCCAGCAGCAAAACCCCATTGGGTGAGGGCACTGAAGCTTTCTTT. The encoded protein is CASSKTPLGEGTEAFF.

The chain's CDR3 is CASSGTGFGYTF. For the CDR3, the DNA is TGTGCCAGCAGTGGGACAGGTTTTGGCTACACCTTC. This chain joins TRBV25-1 and TRBJ1-2, with 7 bases aligning to TRBD1. The trim removed 4 bases at V and 7 bases at J, leaving 3 bases unmatched. Germline CDR1 reads MGHDK; CDR2 reads SYGVNS. This CDR3 contains 12 residues.

This clone was seen once. The chain uses TRBV19 and TRBJ2-7; D call uncertain. V shed 4 bases and J shed 3 bases, with 22 bases lying between them. Germline assignment: CDR1 LNHDA and CDR2 SQIVND (reference sequence). The CDR3 consists of 17 residues. CDR3 protein: CASSRSGRSGLVYEQYF. The CDR3 region has the DNA TGTGCCAGTAGTAGGTCCGGCCGCTCAGGATTAGTCTACGAGCAGTACTTC.

The chain links TRBV7-9 to TRBJ1-5; 9 bases line up with TRBD1. This CDR3 has 15 residues. Germline assignment: CDR1 SEHNR and CDR2 FQNEAQ (reference sequence). V was pared by 3 bases and J by 4 bases, with 4 bases of the junction left unmatched. CDR3 DNA sequence: TGTGCCAGCAGCTTCGGACAGGGGTTTAATCAGCCCCAGCATTTT. It yields the protein CASSFGQGFNQPQHF. Using reference TRBV7-9 and TRBJ1-5 for the parts outside the CDR3, the full variable domain is DTGVSQNPRHKITKRGQNVTFRCDPISEHNRLYWYRQTLGQGPEFLTYFQNEAQLEKSRLLSDRFSAERPKGSFSTLEIQRTEQGDSAMYLCASSFGQGFNQPQHFGDGTRLSIL.

V and J are TRBV25-1 and TRBJ2-7; no clear D. V was pared by 2 bases and J by 4 bases, with 12 bases between. Germline V gene sequence: CDR1 MGHDK, CDR2 SYGVNS. The CDR3 is 14 residues long. CDR3 loop: CASSEPRNSYEQYV. CDR3 DNA: TGTGCCAGCAGTGAACCCAGGAACAGTTACGAGCAGTACGTC.

The J gene is TRBJ1-1, the V gene TRBV5-1; a possible D gene is TRBD1 (5 bases). Germline V CDR1 and CDR2: SGHRS, YFSETQ. V was clipped by 5 bases and J by 1 base, with 12 bases between them. CDR3 length: 14 amino acids. The CDR3 nucleotides are TGCGCCAGCAGAGAAGGGGCGTCGAACACTGAAGCTTTCTTT. It is translated as CASREGASNTEAFF.

The rearrangement joins TRBV2 to TRBJ1-5; 12 bases agree with TRBD1. CDR1 SNHLY and CDR2 FYNNEI come from the germline V gene. Losses at the gene ends were 2 bases for V and 4 bases for J; bases not matched to a gene: 6. This CDR3 comprises 17 residues. The CDR3 coding sequence is TGTGCCAGCAGTGAAAGGGACAGGGGGCTGGGGAATCAGCCCCAGCATTTT. Protein product: CASSERDRGLGNQPQHF.